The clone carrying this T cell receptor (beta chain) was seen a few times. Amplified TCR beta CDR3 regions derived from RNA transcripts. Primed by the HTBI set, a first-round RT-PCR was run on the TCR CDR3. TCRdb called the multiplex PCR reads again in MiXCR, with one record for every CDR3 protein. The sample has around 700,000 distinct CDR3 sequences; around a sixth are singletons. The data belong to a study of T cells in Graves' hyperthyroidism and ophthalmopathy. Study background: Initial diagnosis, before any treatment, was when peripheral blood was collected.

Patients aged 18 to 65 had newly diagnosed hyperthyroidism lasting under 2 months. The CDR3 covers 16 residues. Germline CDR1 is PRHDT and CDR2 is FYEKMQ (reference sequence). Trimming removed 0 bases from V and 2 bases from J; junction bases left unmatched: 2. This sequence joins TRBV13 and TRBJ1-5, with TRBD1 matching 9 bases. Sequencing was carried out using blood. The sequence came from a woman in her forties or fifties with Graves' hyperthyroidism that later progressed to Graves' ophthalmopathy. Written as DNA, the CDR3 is TGTGCCAGCAGCTTAGGCACAGGGGGCCGCAATCAGCCCCAGCATTTT. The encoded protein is CASSLGTGGRNQPQHF.